This TCR beta chain comes out of a study of shared clonotypes between healthy human individuals. Bulk PBMC genomic DNA spanned ten immunoSEQ deep plates. The method was immunoSEQ multiplex PCR; TCRdb's version includes in-frame clones alone and lacks a portion of them. The data contain about 490,000 clones, around 80% of them seen just once; the ten biggest clones take up about an eighth. A few counts support this clone. No antigen is known for it. Donors were healthy HIV-negative adults without recently reported acute infections or vaccinations. Germline V lookup: CDR1 MNHNS, CDR2 SASEGT. CDR3 length: 13 amino acids. Regarding the study as a whole: The diversity represented, both genetic and in exposure history, was limited by few donors.

This TCR was recovered from a woman in her thirties or forties in good health. Some clones in this sample may be carry-over from other donors' samples. Sequences were obtained from PBMCs. V gene TRBV6-1 combines with J gene TRBJ2-5; 7 bases are shared with TRBD2. The J call may be incorrect, as the DNA end agrees better with TRBJ2-7. The CDR3 reads CASSEGDYYEQYF. DNA for the CDR3: TGTGCCAGCAGTGAAGGGGACTACTACGAGCAGTACTTC.